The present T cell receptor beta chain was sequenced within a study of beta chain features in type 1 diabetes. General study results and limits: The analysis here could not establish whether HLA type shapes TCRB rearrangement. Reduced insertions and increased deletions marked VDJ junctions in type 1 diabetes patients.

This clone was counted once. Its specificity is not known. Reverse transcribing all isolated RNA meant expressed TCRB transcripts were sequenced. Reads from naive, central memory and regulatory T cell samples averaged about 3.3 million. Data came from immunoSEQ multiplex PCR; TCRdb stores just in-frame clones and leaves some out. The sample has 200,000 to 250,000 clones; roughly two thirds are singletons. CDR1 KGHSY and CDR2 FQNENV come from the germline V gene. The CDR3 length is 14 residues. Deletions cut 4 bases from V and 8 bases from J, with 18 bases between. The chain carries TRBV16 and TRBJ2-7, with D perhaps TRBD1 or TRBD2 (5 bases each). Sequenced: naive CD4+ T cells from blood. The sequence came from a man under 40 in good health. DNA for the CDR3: TGTGCCAGCAGCCTGAGTGGGACCGGGACCAAGCAGTACTTC. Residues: CASSLSGTGTKQYF. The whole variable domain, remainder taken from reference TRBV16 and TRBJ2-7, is GEEVAQTPKHLVRGEGQKAKLYCAPIKGHSYVFWYQQVLKNEFKFLISFQNENVFDETGMPKERFSAKCLPNSPCSLEIQATKLEDSAVYFCASSLSGTGTKQYFGPGTRLTVT.